The 22 T cell receptor beta chains presented below share a single source sample, sequenced in a study of blood T cell repertoires in COVID-19. Libraries were prepared by immunoSEQ multiplex PCR; TCRdb keeps only in-frame clonotypes and omits some of them. The table has some 90,000 clones, around 72% seen once. Source material: peripheral blood. The receptors derive from a woman aged 55-70 years in a cohort sampled during active or convalescent COVID-19.

The genes are TRBV27 and TRBJ2-4, with a weak D call TRBD1 (5 bases). The CDR3 is 17 amino acids. Germline CDR1 is MNHEY and CDR2 is SMNVEV (reference sequence). V was shortened by 2 bases and J by 0 bases, with 14 bases between the two germline ends. The CDR3 sequence is CASSLDRLTVAKNIQYF. The CDR3 coding sequence is TGTGCCAGCAGTTTAGACCGATTGACAGTAGCCAAAAACATTCAGTACTTC.

The table lists this clone with a few counts. The chain has TRBV7-6 and TRBJ1-4; no definite D call. Germline V lookup: CDR1 SGHVS, CDR2 FNYEAQ. Trimming cost V 6 bases and J 10 bases, with 21 bases left between them. This CDR3 is 15 amino acids long. CDR3 region: CASRQEQSPLGKLFF. In DNA, the CDR3 is TGTGCCAGCAGACAAGAACAGAGCCCTCTGGGAAAACTGTTTTTT.

The chain has TRBV6-2 or TRBV6-3 and TRBJ2-3; 7 bases are shared with TRBD2. This CDR3 contains 15 residues. The germline V gene has CDR1 MNHEY and CDR2 SVGEGT. The V gene end was trimmed by 3 bases and the J gene end by 3 bases; junction bases not matched to a gene: 6. The CDR3 is CASSYRWGGTDTQYF. The CDR3 DNA is TGTGCCAGCAGTTATCGGTGGGGGGGGACAGATACGCAGTATTTT.

V and J are TRBV2 and TRBJ2-7, with 13 bases identical to TRBD2. CDR1 is SNHLY, CDR2 FYNNEI, per germline. V was clipped by 6 bases and J by 1 base; unmatched bases: 9. This CDR3 is 17 amino acids long. DNA of the CDR3: TGTGCCAGCAGGATACTAGCGGGGGGGCCTAAGTCCTACGAGCAGTACTTC. Residues: CASRILAGGPKSYEQYF.

The chain couples TRBV19 to TRBJ2-3, with 7 nucleotides matching TRBD1. From germline, CDR1 is LNHDA and CDR2 SQIVND (reference sequence). The CDR3 has 14 amino acids. Trimming at V came to 7 bases and at J to 4 bases, leaving 8 bases not matched to a gene. Written as DNA, the CDR3 is TGTGCCAGTAATTGGGACAGTCTTTCAGATACGCAGTATTTT. Translation: CASNWDSLSDTQYF.

This chain uses TRBV7-6 with TRBJ1-6, with D unclear. The length of the CDR3 is 14 residues. CDR1 and CDR2 from the germline V gene are SGHVS and FNYEAQ. Deletions cut 0 bases from V and 6 bases from J, with 6 bases between. CDR3 bases: TGTGCCAGCAGCTTAGCGGCAGTTAATTCACCCCTCCACTTT. Protein: CASSLAAVNSPLHF.

In its sample, this clone was seen a few times. The chain carries TRBV2 and TRBJ2-5; 8 bases are shared with TRBD1. The germline CDR1 and CDR2 sequences are SNHLY and FYNNEI. The V segment lost 9 bases and the J segment 5 bases; nucleotides outside the gene matches: 8. The CDR3 is made up of 13 amino acids. The CDR3 nucleotides are TGTGCCAGTGTCCTACAGGGGGTGGAGACCCAGTACTTC. Translation: CASVLQGVETQYF.

The table lists this clone with a few counts. The gene calls are TRBV7-2 and TRBJ2-7; 7 bases are a match to TRBD1. The CDR3 contains 14 residues. Germline assignment: CDR1 SGHTA and CDR2 FQGNSA. Germline trimming cut 4 bases from V and 2 bases from J; bases unmatched to any gene: 5. The chain's CDR3 is CASSSKTGPYEQYF. The CDR3 region has the DNA TGTGCCAGCAGCTCGAAGACAGGGCCCTACGAGCAGTACTTC.

V and J are TRBV13 and TRBJ2-1, with 8 bases fitting TRBD1. CDR1 and CDR2 (germline): PRHDT, FYEKMQ (reference sequence). With 2 bases clipped from V and 6 bases from J, the junction kept 12 bases outside the gene matches. CDR3 length: 17 residues. The CDR3 spells CASSLRRQGRFFNEQFF. The DNA of the CDR3 is TGTGCCAGCAGCTTACGCCGACAGGGGAGGTTCTTCAATGAGCAGTTCTTC.

J is TRBJ2-7 and V is TRBV18; 8 nucleotides match TRBD1. Germline loops: CDR1 KGHSH, CDR2 LQKENI. CDR3 size: 12 residues. V shed 4 bases and J 6 bases; nucleotides not matched to a gene: 2. The CDR3 coding sequence is TGTGCCAGCTCACGGACAGGGTCCGAGCAGTACTTC. It specifies CASSRTGSEQYF. The variable domain in full, completed from reference TRBV18 and TRBJ2-7, reads NAGVMQNPRHLVRRRGQEARLRCSPMKGHSHVYWYRQLPEEGLKFMVYLQKENIIDESGMPKERFSAEFPKEGPSILRIQQVVRGDSAAYFCASSRTGSEQYFGPGTRLTVT.

The V and J genes are TRBV5-1 and TRBJ2-2; 10 bases align to TRBD1. Looked up from germline, CDR1 is SGHRS and CDR2 is YFSETQ. The CDR3 loop spans 17 amino acids. V was pared by 4 bases and J by 1 base, with 7 bases of the junction left unmatched. The CDR3 is CASSGLGTGVNTGELFF. In DNA, the CDR3 is TGCGCCAGCAGCGGCTTAGGGACAGGGGTGAACACCGGGGAGCTGTTTTTT.

This clone has just a few counts. The chain carries TRBV5-1 and TRBJ1-1; the D gene is possibly TRBD1 (5 bases). The germline V and J ends were trimmed by 5 bases and 1 base, with 15 bases remaining between them. The CDR3 extends over 15 amino acids. The germline V gene encodes CDR1 SGHRS and CDR2 YFSETQ. CDR3 amino acids: CASSPSPGANTEAFF. CDR3 sequence (DNA): TGCGCCAGCAGTCCCTCTCCTGGGGCGAACACTGAAGCTTTCTTT.

The chain uses TRBV18 and TRBJ2-3; D remains unclear. CDR1 is KGHSH, CDR2 LQKENI, per germline. The CDR3 sequence is 14 residues long. Trimming cost V 2 bases and J 1 base, with 7 bases left between them. As DNA, the CDR3 is TGTGCCAGCTCACCAGCGCAGGGCACAGATACGCAGTATTTT. This sequence encodes CASSPAQGTDTQYF.

This clone was observed a handful of times. The chain couples TRBV7-2 to TRBJ2-5; D is uncertain. V was cut by 2 bases and J by 0 bases, with 7 bases left in between. In germline, CDR1 is SGHTA, CDR2 FQGNSA. The CDR3 length is 14 residues. The CDR3, as DNA: TGTGCCAGCAGCTTATGGCAGGACCAAGAGACCCAGTACTTC. Its protein is CASSLWQDQETQYF.

The rearrangement uses TRBV2 and TRBJ1-3; no definite D call. Deletions cut 2 bases from V and 4 bases from J, with 3 bases between. CDR3 length: 12 residues. CDR1 SNHLY and CDR2 FYNNEI come from the germline V gene. In nucleotides, the CDR3 is TGTGCCAGCAGTGAACGGGGAAACACCATATATTTT. Amino acids: CASSERGNTIYF.

The rearrangement links TRBV11-2 to TRBJ2-1, with 11 bases matching TRBD2. Germline CDR1 SGHAT, CDR2 FQNNGV. Trimming cost V 1 base and J 9 bases; bases outside gene matches: 5. This CDR3 region has 15 residues. The CDR3 here is CASSLVGLAEGEQFF. The CDR3 region has the DNA TGTGCCAGCAGCTTAGTGGGACTAGCGGAGGGTGAGCAGTTCTTC.

V usage is TRBV24-1 and J usage is TRBJ1-2; D is uncertain. Germline CDR1 KGHDR, CDR2 SFDVKD. Trimming shortened V by 0 bases and J by 8 bases, and 6 bases separated the two germline ends. The CDR3 totals 12 residues. CDR3 loop: CATSDLPGGYTF. CDR3 DNA sequence: TGTGCCACCAGTGATTTGCCGGGAGGCTACACCTTC.

V usage is TRBV3-1 (or the pseudogene TRBV3-2) and J usage is TRBJ2-4; D is possibly TRBD2 (5 bases). This CDR3 has 15 amino acids. Per the germline V gene, CDR1 is LGHDT and CDR2 is YNNKEL (reference sequence). V lost 4 bases, J lost 4 bases, and 14 bases lay in between. The CDR3 coding sequence is TGTGCCAGCAGCCTATGGACTCCCATTAAAAACATTCAGTACTTC. Amino acids: CASSLWTPIKNIQYF.

Comment on this clone: Other DNA sequences in this sample translate to the same CDR3. V and J are TRBV2 and TRBJ1-5, with 7 bases aligning to TRBD1. The CDR3 has 13 residues. With V trimmed by 4 bases and J by 4 bases, 1 base remained unmatched. Germline loops: CDR1 SNHLY, CDR2 FYNNEI. The CDR3 loop reads CASSGQGNQPQHF. The CDR3, as DNA: TGTGCCAGCAGTGGACAGGGAAATCAGCCCCAGCATTTT.

In this sample, this clone turned up once. The rearrangement links TRBV27 to TRBJ2-2; TRBD1 might be the D (7 bases). CDR1 and CDR2 from the germline V gene are MNHEY and SMNVEV (reference sequence). Trimming removed 5 bases from V and 6 bases from J, with 19 bases in between. The CDR3 loop spans 16 amino acids. CDR3 sequence: CASSPQDRRAAGELFF. As DNA, the CDR3 is TGTGCCAGCAGTCCCCAGGACAGGAGGGCTGCCGGGGAGCTGTTTTTT.

This clone was counted a few times. The chain links TRBV6-2 or TRBV6-3 to TRBJ1-2, with D uncertain. Trimming pared 6 bases from V and 7 bases from J, leaving 12 bases between. Germline CDR1 and CDR2: MNHEY and SVGEGT. The CDR3 has 12 residues. The CDR3 region is CASSIGVGGYTF. As DNA, the CDR3 is TGTGCCAGCAGCATCGGGGTCGGTGGCTACACCTTC.

The V call is TRBV3-1 (or the pseudogene TRBV3-2), the J call TRBJ2-7, with a tentative D call TRBD1 (5 bases). This CDR3 region has 14 residues. CDR1 and CDR2 from the germline V gene are LGHDT and YNNKEL (reference sequence). Trimming took 4 bases from V and 2 from J, leaving 12 bases between them. In DNA, the CDR3 is TGTGCCAGCAGCCCCGTGACAGCCACCTACGAGCAGTACTTC. Translated: CASSPVTATYEQYF.